This T cell receptor (beta chain) was observed in a study of shared clonotypes between healthy human individuals. Overall study: Each donor contributed plates that comprised three CD4 naive, three CD4 memory, two CD8 naive and one CD8 memory.

Naive-designated CD8 cells lacked CD45RO, were positively enriched for CCR7, and omitted terminally differentiated effector memory CD45RA+ cells. The germline V gene has CDR1 PRHDT and CDR2 FYEKMQ (reference sequence). The CDR3 totals 13 residues. V was shortened by 5 bases and J by 0 bases, with 7 bases between the two germline ends. Remarks on this clone: Its antigen is unidentified.

Points from the study as a whole: Incomplete sequencing of sorted subsets was indicated by rarefaction despite large depth. A handful of donors held about 5% of naive CD4 clonotypes in common. The sole specimen, blood, was sampled, and tissue repertoires likely differ.

Libraries were prepared by immunoSEQ multiplex PCR; TCRdb keeps only in-frame clonotypes and omits some of them. The sample yields 560,000 or so clones, 90% to 97% seen once. The sequence was obtained from a woman aged 25-40 years in good health. The sequencing sample was made of naive CD8+ T cells sorted from blood. The V and J genes are TRBV13 and TRBJ1-2; no clear D gene. CDR3 amino acids: CASSLTANYGYTF. The CDR3, as DNA: TGTGCCAGCAGCCTCACAGCTAACTATGGCTACACCTTC.